This record looks at one T cell receptor (beta chain) sequence and its context. Its target is unknown. J was trimmed by 2 bases and V by 5 bases; bases with no gene match: 1. The germline V gene has CDR1 DFQATT and CDR2 SNEGSKA (reference sequence). The CDR3 is 12 residues long. These data belong to a study of vaccination and CD4 T cells after COVID-19. Treatment noted: roughly nine-day PBMC culture with coronavirus spike peptide pools or control peptides (ViraFEST assay). The Oncomine TCR Beta short-read assay was what sequenced the DNA obtained from cultured CD4+ T cells. Investigators obtained genomic DNA by extraction from cultured CD4+ T cells. MiXCR, applied by TCRdb to the PCR reads, yields one record per CDR3 protein. The data contain roughly 16,000 distinct CDR3 sequences, about 43% of them seen just once; the ten biggest clones take up 7.3%.

The chain is built from TRBV20-1 and TRBJ2-7; 9 bases line up with TRBD2. The TCR comes from a human donor who had recovered from COVID-19. Material: CD4+ T cells from blood, cultured in vitro, obtained after SARS-CoV-2 vaccination. The CDR3 DNA sequence: TGCAGTGCTCCTAGCGGGGCCTACGAGCAGTACTTC. This translates into CSAPSGAYEQYF.